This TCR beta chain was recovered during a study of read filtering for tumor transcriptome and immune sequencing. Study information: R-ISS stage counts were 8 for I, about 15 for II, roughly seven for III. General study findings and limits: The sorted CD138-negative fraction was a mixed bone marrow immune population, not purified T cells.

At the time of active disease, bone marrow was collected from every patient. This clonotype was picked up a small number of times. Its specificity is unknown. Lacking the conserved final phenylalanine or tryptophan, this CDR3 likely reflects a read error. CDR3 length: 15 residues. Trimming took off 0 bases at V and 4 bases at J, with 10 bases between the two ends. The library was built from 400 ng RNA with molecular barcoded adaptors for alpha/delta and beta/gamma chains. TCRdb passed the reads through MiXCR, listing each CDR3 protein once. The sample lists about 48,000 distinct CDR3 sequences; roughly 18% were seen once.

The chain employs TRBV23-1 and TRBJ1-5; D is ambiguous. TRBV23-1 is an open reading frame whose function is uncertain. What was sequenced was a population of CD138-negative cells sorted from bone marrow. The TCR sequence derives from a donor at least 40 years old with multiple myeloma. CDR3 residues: CASSQSVPGNQPQHL. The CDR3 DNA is TGCGCCAGCAGTCAATCGGTGCCGGGGAATCAGCCCCAGCATCTT.